This T cell receptor (beta chain) was sequenced during a study of shared clonotypes between healthy human individuals. Study observations and caveats: In general, naive subsets displayed greater estimated richness than memory subsets did.

With respect to this clone: What it recognizes is unknown.

Only in-frame clones appear in the TCRdb table, and some are missing; sequencing was by immunoSEQ multiplex PCR. The sample lists about 1.5 million clones, roughly 98% occurring once. The CDR3 extends over 16 amino acids. With 4 bases removed from V and 2 bases from J, the gap between germline ends came to 19 bases. Germline CDR1 reads SGHRS; CDR2 reads YFSETQ. V usage is TRBV5-1 and J usage is TRBJ2-7; the D gene could be TRBD1 or TRBD2 (6 bases each). The sample was naive CD4+ T cells sorted from blood. Regarding subset: CD45RA+ positively selected. The TCR was taken from a man aged 25-45 years in good health. CDR3 DNA sequence: TGCGCCAGCAGCCCCCGTCGGGGGCACAGCCCCTACGAGCAGTACTTC. It translates to CASSPRRGHSPYEQYF.